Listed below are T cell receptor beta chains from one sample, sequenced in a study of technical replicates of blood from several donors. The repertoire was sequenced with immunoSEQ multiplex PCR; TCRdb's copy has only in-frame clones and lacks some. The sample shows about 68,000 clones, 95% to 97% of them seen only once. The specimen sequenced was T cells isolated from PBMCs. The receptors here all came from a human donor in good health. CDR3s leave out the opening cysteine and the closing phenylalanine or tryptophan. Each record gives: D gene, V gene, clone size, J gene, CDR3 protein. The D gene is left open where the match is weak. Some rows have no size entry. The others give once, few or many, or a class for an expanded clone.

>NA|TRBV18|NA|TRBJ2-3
ASSPRVTDTQY
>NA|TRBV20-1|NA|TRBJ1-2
SASGVGGYT
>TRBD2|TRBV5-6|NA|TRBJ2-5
ASSWGLAAQETQY
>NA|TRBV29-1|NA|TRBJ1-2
SVVTEFYGYT
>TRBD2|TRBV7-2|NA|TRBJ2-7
ASSYTWTSGSKSEQY
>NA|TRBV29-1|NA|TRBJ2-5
SVDHPLAWETQY
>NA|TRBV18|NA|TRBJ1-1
ASSPSGDEAF
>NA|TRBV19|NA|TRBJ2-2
ASSNYQTARHGELF
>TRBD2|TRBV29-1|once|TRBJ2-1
SVVLPSGYNEQF
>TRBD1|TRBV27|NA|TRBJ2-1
ASSPSRQGHYNEQF
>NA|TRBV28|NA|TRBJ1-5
ASSQRGAASQPQH
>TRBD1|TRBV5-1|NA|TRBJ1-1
ASTQGAGANTEAF
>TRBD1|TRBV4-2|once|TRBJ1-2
ASSQEQGIPHGYT
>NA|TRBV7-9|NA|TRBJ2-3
ASSLVWGGISSSTDTQY
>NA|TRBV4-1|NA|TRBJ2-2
ASSQVGSGNTGELF
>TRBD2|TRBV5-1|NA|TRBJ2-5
ASSLAGGKEETQY
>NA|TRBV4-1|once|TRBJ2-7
ASSQALVAGSYEQY
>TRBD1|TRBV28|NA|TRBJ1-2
ASTSYGGTGVGGYT
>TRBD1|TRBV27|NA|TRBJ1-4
ASSSSNRGFREKLF
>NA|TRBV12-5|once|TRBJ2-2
ASGLSRNGELF
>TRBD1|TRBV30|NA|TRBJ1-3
AVSSGTGVSNTIY
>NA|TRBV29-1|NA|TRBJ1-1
SVYLGGSTEAF
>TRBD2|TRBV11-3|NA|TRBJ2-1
ASSYGTSGQF
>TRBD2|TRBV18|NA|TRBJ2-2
ASSPPGLAGVSGELF
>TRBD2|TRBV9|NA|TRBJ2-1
ASSTSSGRGLV
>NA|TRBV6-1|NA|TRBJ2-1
ASSEFGERGEQF
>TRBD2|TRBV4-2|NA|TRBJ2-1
ASSQESGTSVEQF
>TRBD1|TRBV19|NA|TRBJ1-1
ASSIRDRGDTEAF
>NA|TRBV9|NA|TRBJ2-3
ASSSRTDTQY
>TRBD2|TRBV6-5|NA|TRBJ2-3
ASHGTSGRHTQY
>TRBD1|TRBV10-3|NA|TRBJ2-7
AISGRDRGGYEQY
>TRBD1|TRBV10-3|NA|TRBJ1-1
AISEQTGTAEAF
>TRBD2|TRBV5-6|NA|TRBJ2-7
ASRRVAGSPYEQY
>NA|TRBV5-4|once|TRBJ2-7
ASTKLTDEAYEQY
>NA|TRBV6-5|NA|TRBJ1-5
ASSYSFDSSNQPQH
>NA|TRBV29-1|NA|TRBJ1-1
SVGYSNLEIQGTKTEAF
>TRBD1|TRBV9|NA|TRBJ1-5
ASSTGVVNQPQH
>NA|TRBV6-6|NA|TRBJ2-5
ASRKRGQETQY
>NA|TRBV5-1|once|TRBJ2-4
ASSLTPPALAKNIQY
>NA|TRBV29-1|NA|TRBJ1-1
SSSPGLNTEAF
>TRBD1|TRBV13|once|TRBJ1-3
ASSLGPTRDRVLGNTIY
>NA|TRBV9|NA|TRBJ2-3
ASSQTGLDTQY